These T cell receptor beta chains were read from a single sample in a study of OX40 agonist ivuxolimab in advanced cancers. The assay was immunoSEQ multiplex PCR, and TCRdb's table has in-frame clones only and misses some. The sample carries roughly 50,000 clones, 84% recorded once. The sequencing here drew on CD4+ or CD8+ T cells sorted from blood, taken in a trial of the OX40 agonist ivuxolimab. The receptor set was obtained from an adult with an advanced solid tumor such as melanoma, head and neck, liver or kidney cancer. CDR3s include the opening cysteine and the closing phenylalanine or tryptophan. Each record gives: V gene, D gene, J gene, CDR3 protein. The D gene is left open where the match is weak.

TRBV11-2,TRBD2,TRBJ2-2,CASKGLAGGTGELFF
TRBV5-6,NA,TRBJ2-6,CASSDLWTRENGANVLTF
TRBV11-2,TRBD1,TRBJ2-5,CASSLTGPQETQYF
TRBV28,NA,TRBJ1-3,CASIGGPGNTIYF
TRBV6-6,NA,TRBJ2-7,CASSYSRGNYEQYF
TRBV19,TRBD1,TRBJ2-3,CASSDRGFVTDTQYF
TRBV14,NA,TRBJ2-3,CASSQDRTFLGYDTQYF
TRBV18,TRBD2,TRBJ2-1,CASSRTSGGDNELFF
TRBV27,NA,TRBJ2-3,CASSYSQDTPSTDTQYF
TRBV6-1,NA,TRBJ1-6,CASWALTGNSPLHF
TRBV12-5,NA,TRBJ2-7,CASGPPRDVKGVDPYEQYF
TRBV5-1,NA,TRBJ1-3,CASSLGGASSGNTIYF
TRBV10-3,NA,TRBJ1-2,CAISTSRGTVGGYTF
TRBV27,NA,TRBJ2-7,CASSVNSLLGAYEQYF
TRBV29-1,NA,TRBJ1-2,CSVEGLGATGYTF
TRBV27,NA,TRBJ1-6,CASSPSTGGWNSPLHF
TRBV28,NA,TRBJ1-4,CASNEGGVGEKLFF
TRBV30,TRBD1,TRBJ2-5,CAWREFDRGNQETQYF
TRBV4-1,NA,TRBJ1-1,CASSQDFRVTEAFF
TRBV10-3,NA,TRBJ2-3,CAISENGNEADTQYF
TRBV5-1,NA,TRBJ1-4,CASSLAGGNTNEKLFF
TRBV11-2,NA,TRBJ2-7,CASSLAVSGRGIPYEQYF
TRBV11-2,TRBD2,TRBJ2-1,CASSLGSGSGYEQFF
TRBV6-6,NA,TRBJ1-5,CASSPLGDQPQHF
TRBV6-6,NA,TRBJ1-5,CASSYQGSNQPQHF
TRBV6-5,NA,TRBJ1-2,CASSSPLRGGDYGYTF
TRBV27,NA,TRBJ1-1,CASSLEARGYTEAFF
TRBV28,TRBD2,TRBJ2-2,CASRPTGLAGVANTGELFF
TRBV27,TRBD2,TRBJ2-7,CASRWAGGSYEQYF
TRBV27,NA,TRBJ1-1,CASSFPPGGRGFTEAFF
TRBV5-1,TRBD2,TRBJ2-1,CASSPGLAAYNEQFF
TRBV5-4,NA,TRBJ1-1,CVSSLGGSGEAFF
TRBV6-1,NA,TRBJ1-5,CASSEVRVGQPQHF